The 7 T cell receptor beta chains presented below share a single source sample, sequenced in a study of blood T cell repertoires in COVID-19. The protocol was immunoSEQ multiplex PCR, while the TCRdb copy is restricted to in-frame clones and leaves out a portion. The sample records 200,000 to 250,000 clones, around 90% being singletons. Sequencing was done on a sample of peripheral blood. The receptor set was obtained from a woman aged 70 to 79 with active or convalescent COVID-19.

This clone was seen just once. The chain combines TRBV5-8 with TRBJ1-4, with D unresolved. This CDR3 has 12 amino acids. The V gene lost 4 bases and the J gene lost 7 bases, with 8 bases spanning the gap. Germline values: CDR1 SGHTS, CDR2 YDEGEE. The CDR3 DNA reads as TGTGCCAGCAGCCCTCTGTCTGAAAAACTGTTTTTT. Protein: CASSPLSEKLFF.

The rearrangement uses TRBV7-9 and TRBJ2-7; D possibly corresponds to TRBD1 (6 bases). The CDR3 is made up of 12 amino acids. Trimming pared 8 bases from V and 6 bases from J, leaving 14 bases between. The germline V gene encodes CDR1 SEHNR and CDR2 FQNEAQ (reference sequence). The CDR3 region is CASGGQVTEQYF. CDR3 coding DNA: TGTGCCAGCGGGGGACAAGTAACCGAGCAGTACTTC.

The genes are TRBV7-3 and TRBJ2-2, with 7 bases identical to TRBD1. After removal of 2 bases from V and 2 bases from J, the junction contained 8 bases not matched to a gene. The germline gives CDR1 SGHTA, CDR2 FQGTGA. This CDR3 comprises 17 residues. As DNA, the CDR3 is TGTGCCAGCAGCTTATATCCGACAGGGACCAACACCGGGGAGCTGTTTTTT. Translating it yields CASSLYPTGTNTGELFF.

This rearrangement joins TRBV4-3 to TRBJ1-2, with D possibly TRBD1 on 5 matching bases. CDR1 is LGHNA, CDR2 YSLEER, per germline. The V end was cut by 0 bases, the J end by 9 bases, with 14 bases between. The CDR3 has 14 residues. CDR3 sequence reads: CASSQDRGGFRYTF. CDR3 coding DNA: TGCGCCAGCAGCCAAGATAGGGGTGGGTTTCGCTACACCTTC.

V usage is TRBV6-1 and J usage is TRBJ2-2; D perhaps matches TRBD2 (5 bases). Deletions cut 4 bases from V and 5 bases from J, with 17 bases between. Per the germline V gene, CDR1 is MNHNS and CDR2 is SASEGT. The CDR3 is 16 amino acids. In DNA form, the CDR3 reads TGTGCCAGCAGTGTTGTAGGAGGTGGAGCGACCGGGGAGCTGTTTTTT. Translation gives CASSVVGGGATGELFF.

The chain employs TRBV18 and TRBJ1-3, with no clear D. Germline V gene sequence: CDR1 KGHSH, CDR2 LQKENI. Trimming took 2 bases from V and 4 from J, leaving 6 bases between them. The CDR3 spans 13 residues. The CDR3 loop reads CASSPGGGNTIYF. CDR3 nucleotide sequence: TGTGCCAGCTCACCAGGAGGGGGAAACACCATATATTTT. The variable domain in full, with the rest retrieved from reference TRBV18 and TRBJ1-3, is NAGVMQNPRHLVRRRGQEARLRCSPMKGHSHVYWYRQLPEEGLKFMVYLQKENIIDESGMPKERFSAEFPKEGPSILRIQQVVRGDSAAYFCASSPGGGNTIYFGEGSWLTVV.

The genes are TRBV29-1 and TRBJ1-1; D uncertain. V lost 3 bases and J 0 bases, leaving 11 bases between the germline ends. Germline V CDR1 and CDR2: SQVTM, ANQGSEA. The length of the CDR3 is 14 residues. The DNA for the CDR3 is TGCAGCGTTGATTTCGGGGAGTTGAACACTGAAGCTTTCTTT. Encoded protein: CSVDFGELNTEAFF.